This T cell receptor (beta chain) appears in the sequencing data of a study of blood T cell repertoires in COVID-19. Generated by immunoSEQ multiplex PCR, the TCRdb table keeps only in-frame clones and is missing some. Among more than 200,000 clones, 65% to 85% were seen once, and the ten largest hold roughly 8.6%. The CDR3 covers 16 residues. Trimming removed 1 base at V and 2 bases at J, with 15 bases between. Germline V gene lookup returns CDR1 SQVTM and CDR2 ANQGSEA. The sequencing input was peripheral blood. The chain combines TRBV29-1 with TRBJ2-1, with D possibly matching TRBD2 (7 bases). The sequence came from a man aged 40-49 years with active or convalescent COVID-19. The CDR3, as DNA: TGCAGCGTTGAAGGTGGGGGGAGGGGGACCTACAATGAGCAGTTCTTC. Its protein is CSVEGGGRGTYNEQFF.